These T cell receptor beta chains were read from a single sample in a study of blood T cell repertoires in COVID-19. The method was immunoSEQ multiplex PCR; TCRdb's version includes in-frame clones alone and lacks a portion of them. The sample records 250,000 to 300,000 clones, approximately 90% being singletons. Sequencing input: PBMCs or T cells enriched from blood (not recorded which). The receptor source for this set is an older woman in a cohort exposed to, infected with or recovered from COVID-19 (not recorded which). Both conserved end residues are trimmed from each CDR3. The size entry is marked missing in some rows and otherwise reads once, few, many or a size class.

v_call,j_call,clone_size,cdr3_aa
TRBV28,TRBJ2-7,.,ASRIPRTGDYEQY
TRBV6-5,TRBJ2-3,.,ASSYSNRGYADTQY
TRBV11-2,TRBJ1-1,.,ASSLQGPGAF
TRBV12-3/TRBV12-4,TRBJ2-7,.,ASSPAYEQY
TRBV29-1,TRBJ2-5,.,SVITGGETQY
TRBV6-5,TRBJ2-2,.,ASSGGGRAGGELF
TRBV28,TRBJ1-3,.,ASKGQEYSGNTIY
TRBV5-1,TRBJ2-7,.,ASSLTPGQGLSEQY
TRBV7-9,TRBJ2-2,.,ASSLGQAGTGELF
TRBV25-1,TRBJ2-1,.,ASSVGSGRASEQF
TRBV6-5,TRBJ2-6,.,ASSWTSGSGANVLT
TRBV27,TRBJ2-7,.,ASSFERYSYEQY
TRBV19,TRBJ2-4,once,ASNQKGTVRDIQY
TRBV7-2,TRBJ1-4,once,ASSFGQGRWEKLF
TRBV28,TRBJ2-1,.,ASSSKGTTLDEQF
TRBV19,TRBJ2-3,.,ASCREALGTQY
TRBV30,TRBJ1-3,.,AWSVLGSYETSSGNTIY